This T cell receptor beta chain originates from a study of blood T cell repertoires in COVID-19. Study details: Spain, Italy and the United States supplied samples that represented acute and convalescent COVID-19. T cells, B-cell-depleted T cells, or PBMCs provided the cDNA or gDNA that served as material.

With 4 bases removed from V and 12 bases from J, the gap between germline ends came to 16 bases. Germline lookup yields CDR1 LNHDA and CDR2 SQIVND (reference sequence). The CDR3 is made up of 14 amino acids. This clone was seen more than once but under ten times. In the original workflow: Reference gene primer amplification gave estimated nucleated cell counts. TCRdb keeps only in-frame clones here, not all; method: immunoSEQ multiplex PCR. The V and J calls and clone size come from that table; D and trimming were worked out from the DNA. The data show about 64,000 clones, with around 80% seen just once and 4% to 5.5% held by the top ten.

The sample consisted of peripheral blood. The chain has TRBV19 and TRBJ1-6; tentative D call: TRBD1 (6 bases). This TCR came from a human donor in a cohort sampled during active COVID-19. This chain's CDR3 is CASSSNRAQGPLHF. The CDR3 coding sequence is TGTGCCAGTAGTAGCAACAGGGCGCAGGGACCCCTCCACTTT.